This T cell receptor (beta chain) was obtained from a study of T cell responses to AZD1222 COVID-19 vaccine. General study points: Donors skewed white British and female; clonal diversity was possibly underestimated.

The CDR3 spans 14 residues. J was trimmed by 5 bases and V by 7 bases; bases with no gene match: 11. The germline CDR1 and CDR2 sequences are SGDLS and YYNGEE. The method was immunoSEQ multiplex PCR; TCRdb's version includes in-frame clones alone and lacks a portion of them. The sample lists 150,000 to 160,000 clones; about nine tenths were seen once. Notes on this clone: Its antigen is unidentified.

Second-dose schedules of about 4 or about 12 weeks were combined. The sequences come from peripheral blood, collected 28 days after the second AZD1222 dose. The TCR sequence derives from an adult who received the AZD1222 COVID-19 vaccine. V and J are TRBV9 and TRBJ1-1, with 7 bases that match TRBD1. CDR3 bases: TGTGCCAGCTCGCCGAACCAGGGGGGGACTGAAGCTTTCTTT. The encoded protein is CASSPNQGGTEAFF.